This TCR beta chain was profiled in a study of T cell repertoires in aging, cancer and after chemotherapy. Study-level information: Donor ages fell into six groups from 30 or younger up to 70 or older.

Rearranged V-D-J TRB sequences were amplified with a mixed TRB-A/B primer pool. MiXCR, run by TCRdb on the multiplex PCR reads, gives a single entry per CDR3 protein. The repertoire consists of some 15,000 distinct CDR3 sequences, with roughly half occurring once and the leading ten covering under 12%. Germline loops: CDR1 LNHDA, CDR2 SQIVND (reference sequence). V trimming: 7 bases; J trimming: 7 bases; junction bases outside the gene matches: 4. This CDR3 has 13 residues. Amplification of TCR beta used genomic DNA extracted from peripheral blood. The sequenced material came from blood. The TCR originated in a human donor in good health. This chain joins TRBV19 and TRBJ2-3, with 11 bases identical to TRBD1. In DNA form, the CDR3 reads TGTGCCAGTAAGGGACAGGGGGAATATACGCAGTATTTT. It is translated as CASKGQGEYTQYF.